These 30 T cell receptor beta chains were sequenced from one sample in a study of T cell responses to AZD1222 COVID-19 vaccine. Here immunoSEQ multiplex PCR was the method, and the copy in TCRdb shows in-frame clones only, minus some. The table shows under 100,000 clones, with over 75% occurring only once. Sample: peripheral blood, taken on day 0 of AZD1222 vaccination. These receptors were collected from an adult in good health.

V gene TRBV12-3 or TRBV12-4 combines with J gene TRBJ2-5; no firm D call. This CDR3 has 13 residues. Trimming cost V 3 bases and J 3 bases, with 8 bases left between them. The CDR3: CASSLVGKETQYF. CDR3 bases: TGTGCCAGCAGTTTGGTTGGGAAAGAGACCCAGTACTTC.

The chain uses TRBV10-3 and TRBJ1-1, with D tentatively TRBD1 (5 bases). The CDR3 runs 11 residues. Germline CDR1 ENHRY, CDR2 SYGVKD. V lost 6 bases, J lost 3 bases, and 5 bases lay in between. CDR3 sequence (DNA): TGTGCCATCAGGGGGGACACTGAAGCTTTCTTT. It codes for CAIRGDTEAFF.

The V call is TRBV18, the J call TRBJ2-7; possible D gene TRBD2, 5 bases. Germline V gene data show CDR1 as KGHSH and CDR2 as LQKENI. This CDR3 region has 14 residues. V lost 0 bases to trimming and J lost 3 bases, with 9 bases between them. This CDR3 reads CASSPPEGSYEQYF. The CDR3 bases are TGTGCCAGCTCACCACCAGAGGGCAGCTACGAGCAGTACTTC.

This clone was detected only once. The chain carries TRBV29-1 and TRBJ1-2; 8 bases agree with TRBD1. V lost 3 bases and J lost 6; bases outside the gene matches: 6. The length of the CDR3 is 13 residues. The germline V gene has CDR1 SQVTM and CDR2 ANQGSEA. CDR3 nucleotides: TGCAGCGTTGACCGATCAGGGGGCGATGGCTACACCTTC. Translation gives CSVDRSGGDGYTF.

The chain uses TRBV19 and TRBJ2-5; D may correspond to TRBD1 or TRBD2 (5 bases each). The CDR3 spans 13 residues. Germline CDR1 and CDR2: LNHDA and SQIVND (reference sequence). The V and J ends lost 2 bases and 4 bases respectively, with 8 bases between them. Written as DNA, the CDR3 is TGTGCCAGTAGTATAACGAGGGGAGAGACCCAGTACTTC. This codes for CASSITRGETQYF.

The chain links TRBV5-1 to TRBJ1-2; a weak D match, TRBD1 (6 bases). V lost 4 bases, J lost 5 bases, and 15 bases lay in between. CDR3 length: 14 residues. The germline gives CDR1 SGHRS, CDR2 YFSETQ. Written as DNA, the CDR3 is TGCGCCAGCAGCCCTGGGACAAACACTTATGGCTACACCTTC. Protein: CASSPGTNTYGYTF.

A single count supports this clone. V is TRBV9 and J is TRBJ2-3, with 7 bases that match TRBD1. V shed 0 bases and J 2 bases; nucleotides not matched to a gene: 6. Germline-derived CDR1 and CDR2 are SGDLS and YYNGEE. The CDR3 length is 16 residues. CDR3 DNA: TGTGCCAGCAGCGTAGGAGGGGGCTCATACACAGATACGCAGTATTTT. Translated, it gives CASSVGGGSYTDTQYF.

CDR3 in DNA: TGTGCCAGCAGTGACAGGGACACCGGGGAGCTGTTTTTT. Protein sequence: CASSDRDTGELFF. This chain uses TRBV6-4 with TRBJ2-2; D is unclear. CDR1 is MRHNA, CDR2 SNTAGT, per germline. Trimming removed 2 bases at V and 3 bases at J, with 4 bases between. CDR3 length: 13 amino acids.

This clone occurred once. This chain connects TRBV9 to TRBJ2-3; 10 bases are a match to TRBD2. The V segment lost 2 bases and the J segment 5 bases; nucleotides outside the gene matches: 8. Germline CDR1 and CDR2: SGDLS and YYNGEE. This CDR3 region has 16 residues. Written as DNA, the CDR3 is TGTGCCAGCAGCGTCACTAGCGGGGCCGCCGTAGATACGCAGTATTTT. It translates to CASSVTSGAAVDTQYF.

The CDR3 DNA reads as TGTGCCAGCAGCTTAGTGGGGACAGATGCTTTCTTT. Amino acid sequence: CASSLVGTDAFF. The chain carries TRBV7-2 and TRBJ1-1; TRBD1 matches at 7 bases. Germline V gene sequence: CDR1 SGHTA, CDR2 FQGNSA. The trim removed 1 base at V and 11 bases at J, leaving 4 bases unmatched. CDR3 length equals 12 residues.

This chain joins TRBV5-1 and TRBJ2-7, with 7 bases lining up with TRBD1. The length of the CDR3 is 14 residues. V was pared by 4 bases and J by 5 bases, with 9 bases of the junction left unmatched. Looked up from germline, CDR1 is SGHRS and CDR2 is YFSETQ. DNA for the CDR3: TGCGCCAGCAGCGACCTGACAGGGAGCGACGAGCAGTACTTC. Translation: CASSDLTGSDEQYF. The entire variable domain, with the rest obtained from reference TRBV5-1 and TRBJ2-7, is as follows: KAGVTQTPRYLIKTRGQQVTLSCSPISGHRSVSWYQQTPGQGLQFLFEYFSETQRNKGNFPGRFSGRQFSNSRSEMNVSTLELGDSALYLCASSDLTGSDEQYFGPGTRLTVT.

The chain employs TRBV3-1 (or the pseudogene TRBV3-2) and TRBJ2-5, with TRBD2 matching 9 bases. The J segment lost 5 bases and the V segment lost 4 bases, leaving 8 bases of the junction unmatched. Germline V gives CDR1 LGHDT, CDR2 YNNKEL (reference sequence). The CDR3 runs to 15 residues. The chain's CDR3 is CASSLSAGGYETQYF. The CDR3 nucleotides are TGTGCCAGCAGCCTCTCGGCGGGGGGGTATGAGACCCAGTACTTC.

The chain employs TRBV11-2 and TRBJ1-2; perhaps TRBD1 as D (6 bases). Germline V gene data show CDR1 as SGHAT and CDR2 as FQNNGV. The CDR3 extends over 16 amino acids. Trimming cost V 4 bases and J 3 bases, with 18 bases left between them. This CDR3 reads CASSYTSNREHYGYTF. The DNA for the CDR3 is TGTGCCAGCAGCTACACATCTAACAGGGAGCACTATGGCTACACCTTC.

The gene calls are TRBV24-1 and TRBJ2-1; weak D call: TRBD1 (6 bases). Germline V gene sequence: CDR1 KGHDR, CDR2 SFDVKD. The germline V and J ends were trimmed by 4 bases and 3 bases, with 12 bases remaining between them. This CDR3 region has 15 residues. The DNA of the CDR3 is TGTGCCACCAGTGACCCGGGACACATCTACAATGAGCAGTTCTTC. Its protein is CATSDPGHIYNEQFF.

The rearrangement links TRBV2 to TRBJ1-5; possibly TRBD1 for D (6 bases). The germline CDR1 and CDR2 sequences are SNHLY and FYNNEI. This CDR3 spans 15 amino acids. V was cut by 4 bases and J by 6 bases, with 16 bases left in between. Written as DNA, the CDR3 is TGTGCCAGCAGTGCCCAGTCAGGGGTGGGTCAGCCCCAGCATTTT. As protein: CASSAQSGVGQPQHF.

Only one count was recorded for this clone. V gene TRBV28 combines with J gene TRBJ1-5, with 7 bases aligning to TRBD1. CDR3 length equals 16 residues. Trimming took 3 bases from V and 4 from J; bases not matched to a gene: 9. Looked up from germline, CDR1 is MDHEN and CDR2 is SYDVKM. The CDR3 sequence: CASSFSRQGSNQPQHF. CDR3 DNA sequence: TGTGCCAGCAGTTTTTCCCGACAGGGATCAAATCAGCCCCAGCATTTT. Filled out from reference TRBV28 and TRBJ1-5, the complete variable domain reads DVKVTQSSRYLVKRTGEKVFLECVQDMDHENMFWYRQDPGLGLRLIYFSYDVKMKEKGDIPEGYSVSREKKERFSLILESASTNQTSMYLCASSFSRQGSNQPQHFGDGTRLSIL.

The chain couples TRBV30 to TRBJ1-2; D gene uncertain. The germline CDR1 and CDR2 sequences are GTSNPN and SVGIG (reference sequence). Trimming cost V 3 bases and J 13 bases, with 9 bases left between them. The CDR3 is 9 residues long. CDR3 bases: TGTGCCTGGAGAAGGGAGGGCACCTTC. Translation gives CAWRREGTF.

The CDR3 here is CASSSQGSGNTIYF. The CDR3 bases are TGCGCCAGCAGTTCTCAGGGCTCTGGAAACACCATATATTTT. The chain uses TRBV5-1 and TRBJ1-3; a possible D gene is TRBD1 (5 bases). The CDR3 length is 14 residues. Trimming shortened V by 5 bases and J by 0 bases, and 9 bases separated the two germline ends. From germline, CDR1 is SGHRS and CDR2 YFSETQ. The whole variable domain, filled in from reference TRBV5-1 and TRBJ1-3, reads KAGVTQTPRYLIKTRGQQVTLSCSPISGHRSVSWYQQTPGQGLQFLFEYFSETQRNKGNFPGRFSGRQFSNSRSEMNVSTLELGDSALYLCASSSQGSGNTIYFGEGSWLTVV.

The genes are TRBV18 and TRBJ1-2; 9 positions match TRBD1. There are 13 residues in the CDR3. V gave up 3 bases and J gave up 10 bases; unmatched junction bases: 6. CDR1 is KGHSH, CDR2 LQKENI, per germline. CDR3 coding DNA: TGTGCCAGCTCACCCCCCGGACAGGGGAACTACACCTTC. It codes for CASSPPGQGNYTF.

This clone was seen once. The rearrangement uses TRBV19 and TRBJ1-2; D gene unclear. The germline CDR1 and CDR2 sequences are LNHDA and SQIVND (reference sequence). V lost 7 bases and J lost 4, with 10 bases in between. The length of the CDR3 is 12 residues. CDR3 in DNA: TGTGCCAGTACCCTGGGTAGCTATGGCTACACCTTC. Translated: CASTLGSYGYTF.

The chain links TRBV19 to TRBJ2-3, with D unclear. This CDR3 is 15 amino acids long. In germline, CDR1 is LNHDA, CDR2 SQIVND (reference sequence). The germline V and J ends were trimmed by 0 bases and 7 bases, with 14 bases remaining between them. CDR3 nucleotide sequence: TGTGCCAGTAGTATAGATTTAGGTGAGCTAAATACGCAGTATTTT. It codes for CASSIDLGELNTQYF.

This clone was picked up one time. The genes are TRBV30 and TRBJ2-7; 10 bases agree with TRBD1. The length of the CDR3 is 15 residues. After removal of 2 bases from V and 5 bases from J, the junction contained 9 bases not matched to a gene. Germline CDR1 and CDR2: GTSNPN and SVGIG (reference sequence). CDR3 DNA: TGTGCCTGGAGTAGCCCGGGACAGGGGATCAACGAGCAGTACTTC. It yields the protein CAWSSPGQGINEQYF.

The chain carries TRBV25-1 and TRBJ2-5; 8 bases match TRBD1. V trimming: 3 bases; J trimming: 5 bases; junction bases outside the gene matches: 11. The CDR3 runs 16 residues. CDR1 is MGHDK and CDR2 is SYGVNS in the germline V gene. DNA for the CDR3: TGTGCCAGCAGTGATACCTACCACAGGGGGATGGAGACCCAGTACTTC. The encoded protein is CASSDTYHRGMETQYF.

The chain combines TRBV6-5 with TRBJ1-1; D not resolved. The V and J ends lost 8 bases and 1 base respectively, with 8 bases between them. The CDR3 has 12 amino acids. Germline-derived CDR1 and CDR2 are MNHEY and SVGAGI. CDR3 amino acids: CASGTGNTEAFF. The CDR3 DNA reads TGTGCCAGCGGAACCGGGAACACTGAAGCTTTCTTT.

The rearrangement joins TRBV24-1 to TRBJ2-3; D is perhaps TRBD1 (5 bases). The germline gives CDR1 KGHDR, CDR2 SFDVKD. The CDR3 contains 11 residues. V was pared by 4 bases and J by 9 bases, with 7 bases between. CDR3 in amino acids: CATSDRVTQYF. The CDR3 DNA follows: TGTGCCACCAGTGACAGGGTCACGCAGTATTTT.

This chain uses TRBV6-5 with TRBJ1-2; tentatively, D is TRBD1 (5 bases). With 2 bases removed from V and 3 bases from J, the gap between germline ends came to 13 bases. Germline V gene lookup returns CDR1 MNHEY and CDR2 SVGAGI. CDR3 size: 15 residues. The CDR3 protein is CASSYGTIGDYGYTF. CDR3 DNA sequence: TGTGCCAGCAGTTACGGGACCATTGGCGACTATGGCTACACCTTC.

This chain links TRBV5-1 with TRBJ1-2; TRBD1 might be the D (5 bases). Trimming removed 0 bases from V and 6 bases from J, with 18 bases in between. Germline V gives CDR1 SGHRS, CDR2 YFSETQ. The CDR3 runs 16 residues. The chain's CDR3 is CASSLAWGGTPDGYTF. The CDR3 DNA sequence: TGCGCCAGCAGCTTGGCCTGGGGGGGTACCCCGGATGGCTACACCTTC.

CDR3 bases: TGTGCCAGCAGTTACTCGACAGAATATAATTCACCCCTCCACTTT. This sequence encodes CASSYSTEYNSPLHF. V is TRBV6-5 and J is TRBJ1-6; TRBD1 is a possible D gene (5 bases). Germline V CDR1 and CDR2: MNHEY, SVGAGI. V was trimmed by 0 bases and J by 4 bases, leaving 7 bases between them. This CDR3 contains 15 residues.

The chain employs TRBV7-9 and TRBJ2-1; no clear D. This CDR3 contains 12 residues. V was clipped by 10 bases and J by 8 bases, with 15 bases between them. Germline V gives CDR1 SEHNR, CDR2 FQNEAQ (reference sequence). The CDR3 sequence is CAISRRVDEQFF. CDR3 in DNA: TGTGCCATCTCACGACGGGTCGATGAGCAGTTCTTC.

CDR3: CASSLEGSSYGYTF. CDR3 sequence (DNA): TGTGCCAGCAGCTTAGAGGGCAGTTCCTATGGCTACACCTTC. The chain joins TRBV11-2 to TRBJ1-2; D is uncertain. CDR1 is SGHAT and CDR2 is FQNNGV in the germline V gene. The length of the CDR3 is 14 residues. The V end lost 0 bases, the J end lost 4 bases, and 9 bases lay between the germline ends.